The rows below give T cell receptor beta chains drawn from one sample of a study of blood T cell repertoires in COVID-19. The protocol was immunoSEQ multiplex PCR, while the TCRdb copy is restricted to in-frame clones and leaves out a portion. The sample has over 60,000 clones; around nine tenths are singletons. The sequencing sample was made of peripheral blood. These receptors all come from a man aged 65-85 years with active or convalescent COVID-19. Each CDR3 is given with its conserved first and last residue. D genes are given only for firm matches. Clone size is given for some rows only: seen once, a few or many times, or a class if the clone is expanded.

V gene	clone size	J gene	D gene	CDR3 protein	CDR3 DNA
TRBV7-6	.	TRBJ2-7	TRBD2	CASSMLAGDLSYEQYF	TGTGCCAGCAGCATGCTAGCGGGGGACTTATCCTACGAGCAGTACTTC
TRBV28	.	TRBJ2-7	TRBD2	CASGGSSYEQYF	TGTGCCAGCGGCGGGAGTTCCTACGAGCAGTACTTC
TRBV7-2	.	TRBJ2-7	.	CASSLGGASYEQYF	TGTGCCAGCAGCTTAGGAGGAGCGTCCTACGAGCAGTACTTC
TRBV5-1	.	TRBJ2-7	.	CASSFGGLARYEQYF	TGCGCCAGCAGCTTTGGGGGCCTCGCTCGTTACGAGCAGTACTTC
TRBV3-1/TRBV3-2	.	TRBJ2-1	TRBD2	CASSQALAGASYNEQFF	TGTGCCAGCAGCCAAGCACTAGCGGGGGCTTCCTACAATGAGCAGTTCTTC
TRBV18	.	TRBJ1-5	.	CASSPRQDQPQHF	TGTGCCAGCTCACCCAGACAGGATCAGCCCCAGCATTTT
TRBV12-3/TRBV12-4	.	TRBJ1-2	.	CASSLVLYGYTF	TGTGCCAGCAGTTTAGTACTGTATGGCTACACCTTC
TRBV2	few	TRBJ2-7	.	CASSSREGAKEQYF	TGTGCCAGCAGTTCCCGGGAGGGGGCGAAGGAGCAGTACTTC
TRBV29-1	.	TRBJ2-1	TRBD2	CSVEGAGGRNNEQFF	TGCAGCGTTGAGGGAGCGGGGGGGAGGAACAATGAGCAGTTCTTC
TRBV19	.	TRBJ1-1	.	CASSMGQGLNTEAFF	TGTGCCAGTAGTATGGGGCAGGGCTTGAACACTGAAGCTTTCTTT
TRBV15	.	TRBJ2-3	.	CATSRDSPEATDTQYF	TGTGCCACCAGCAGAGATTCTCCGGAGGCCACAGATACGCAGTATTTT
TRBV5-1	.	TRBJ1-2	.	CASSSGGGDYGYTF	TGCGCCAGCAGCTCAGGTGGAGGGGACTATGGCTACACCTTC
TRBV24-1	.	TRBJ1-4	.	CATSDFPPLCNEKLFF	TGTGCCACCAGTGATTTCCCCCCGTTATGTAATGAAAAACTGTTTTTT
TRBV19	once	TRBJ1-5	TRBD1	CASRGQGLSNQPQHF	TGTGCCAGTAGGGGACAGGGACTTAGCAATCAGCCCCAGCATTTT
TRBV19	.	TRBJ2-3	TRBD1	CASSNRGTDTQYF	TGTGCCAGTAGTAACAGGGGAACAGATACGCAGTATTTT
TRBV4-2	.	TRBJ2-2	TRBD2	CASSSTPGAGAGELFF	TGTGCCAGCAGCAGCACACCCGGAGCGGGGGCCGGGGAGCTGTTTTTT
TRBV5-5	.	TRBJ2-7	TRBD1	CASSGGTGNYEQYF	TGTGCCAGCAGCGGTGGGACAGGCAACTACGAGCAGTACTTC
TRBV5-8	.	TRBJ2-5	TRBD2	CASSLVGGGGQETQYF	TGTGCCAGCAGCTTGGTTGGAGGCGGGGGACAAGAGACCCAGTACTTC
TRBV5-1	.	TRBJ2-5	TRBD2	CASSFSRAGGPETQYF	TGCGCCAGCAGCTTCTCCCGAGCGGGGGGCCCCGAGACCCAGTACTTC
TRBV10-3	.	TRBJ1-2	.	CAISQRQDYGYTF	TGTGCCATCAGTCAACGACAGGACTATGGCTACACCTTC
TRBV2	once	TRBJ1-4	.	CASSVGGLNEKLFF	TGTGCCAGCAGTGTTGGGGGCCTTAATGAAAAACTGTTTTTT
TRBV7-2	.	TRBJ2-5	.	CASSLAHAQETQYF	TGTGCCAGCAGCTTAGCACACGCTCAAGAGACCCAGTACTTC
TRBV28	.	TRBJ1-3	.	CASTNPGTQRNTIYF	TGTGCCAGCACCAACCCTGGGACACAGAGAAACACCATATATTTT
TRBV5-1	.	TRBJ1-5	.	CASSWMGRPNQPQHF	TGCGCCAGCAGCTGGATGGGCCGCCCCAATCAGCCCCAGCATTTT
TRBV20-1	.	TRBJ1-6	TRBD1	CSASFGTGENSPLHF	TGCAGTGCTAGTTTCGGGACAGGGGAAAATTCACCCCTCCACTTT
TRBV2	.	TRBJ2-7	TRBD2	CASSAGGDYEQYF	TGTGCCAGCAGTGCGGGGGGGGACTACGAGCAGTACTTC
TRBV7-2	.	TRBJ2-3	.	CASSLATGADTQYF	TGTGCCAGCAGCTTAGCCACCGGGGCAGATACGCAGTATTTT
TRBV25-1	.	TRBJ2-7	.	CASTGGGEQYF	TGTGCCAGCACTGGGGGAGGCGAGCAGTACTTC
TRBV2	.	TRBJ1-2	.	CASSEEGGDIQGYTF	TGTGCCAGCAGTGAGGAAGGTGGGGACATCCAAGGCTACACCTTC
TRBV10-3	once	TRBJ2-3	TRBD2	CAISELTSGGTDTQYF	TGTGCCATCAGTGAGCTGACTAGCGGGGGCACAGATACGCAGTATTTT
TRBV19	.	TRBJ1-1	TRBD1	CASSTQGGTEAFF	TGTGCCAGTAGTACACAGGGGGGCACTGAAGCTTTCTTT
TRBV6-1	.	TRBJ2-5	TRBD1	CASSVGTDIEGETQYF	TGTGCCAGCAGTGTGGGGACAGACATCGAGGGAGAGACCCAGTACTTC